This is a list of T cell receptor beta chains from one sample in a study of blood T cell repertoires in COVID-19. Libraries were prepared by immunoSEQ multiplex PCR; TCRdb keeps only in-frame clonotypes and omits some of them. The repertoire has some 210,000 clones, 80% to 95% of them found once; the top ten carry about 0.8%. The sequencing sample was made of peripheral blood. The receptors were gathered from a man in his 60s with COVID-19, enrolled during active disease. Each CDR3 is given with its conserved first and last residue. The order of the fields is V gene, clone size, D gene, J gene, CDR3 DNA, CDR3 protein. A D gene is named only where the DNA matches it firmly. The size field is filled for only some rows; it gives once, few, many or a size class.

TRBV3-1/TRBV3-2	once	TRBD2	TRBJ2-3	TGTGCCAGCAGCCTTCGGACTAGCGGTAGCACAGATACGCAGTATTTT	CASSLRTSGSTDTQYF
TRBV28	NA	NA	TRBJ2-7	TGTGCCAGCAGGGGAGGTGGGGTATCCTCCTACGAGCAGTACTTC	CASRGGGVSSYEQYF
TRBV6-1	NA	TRBD1	TRBJ1-2	TGTGCCAGCAGTGAAGTAGGGGGCGTCCCCCATGGCTACACCTTC	CASSEVGGVPHGYTF
TRBV4-1	NA	NA	TRBJ1-3	TGCGCCAGCAGCCAAGATCTTGTGTCTCCGGGGATCTCTGGAAACACCATATATTTT	CASSQDLVSPGISGNTIYF
TRBV5-1	NA	NA	TRBJ2-5	TGCGCCAGCAGCTTGGAAAAGGACTCCCAGTACTTC	CASSLEKDSQYF
TRBV7-7	NA	NA	TRBJ2-2	TGTGCTAGCAGCTTGACAGGCTCTACCGGGGAGCTGTTTTTT	CASSLTGSTGELFF
TRBV7-2	few	TRBD2	TRBJ2-1	TGTGCCAGCAGCCCGGGGGGGTCCTACAATGAGCAGTTCTTC	CASSPGGSYNEQFF
TRBV7-2	once	TRBD1	TRBJ2-1	TGTGCCAGCAGCCTATATATCGGGACAGGATGGAGCTCCTACAATGAGCAGTTCTTC	CASSLYIGTGWSSYNEQFF
TRBV27	once	TRBD2	TRBJ2-6	TGTGCCAGCAGCCGCGGACTAGCGGAACTCTCTTTTTCTGGGGCCAACGTCCTGACTTTC	CASSRGLAELSFSGANVLTF
TRBV2	NA	NA	TRBJ1-6	TGTGCCAGCAGTGTTCAGGGGACGGTAAATTCACCCCTCCACTTT	CASSVQGTVNSPLHF
TRBV6-5	few	NA	TRBJ2-7	TGTGCCAGCAGCCCATCGGCGACATACGAGCAGTACTTC	CASSPSATYEQYF
TRBV4-1	NA	NA	TRBJ1-4	TGCGCCAGCAGCCAAGAATCCACAGGGTGGGCTAATGAAAAACTGTTTTTT	CASSQESTGWANEKLFF
TRBV7-9	NA	TRBD1	TRBJ2-7	TGTGCCAGCAGCAACTACGGGACAGGGCTCTACGAGCAGTACTTC	CASSNYGTGLYEQYF
TRBV5-1	NA	TRBD1	TRBJ1-1	TGCGCCAGCAGCTTGGACACAGGGGGTAGCACTGAAGCTTTCTTT	CASSLDTGGSTEAFF
TRBV5-4	NA	TRBD1	TRBJ2-7	TGTGCCAGCAGCTTGGTAGGGGGCGGCTACGAGCAGTACTTC	CASSLVGGGYEQYF
TRBV18	NA	TRBD2	TRBJ2-2	TGTGCCAGCTTACTACTAGCGGGAAGCACCGGGGAGCTGTTTTTT	CASLLLAGSTGELFF
TRBV4-2	NA	NA	TRBJ1-4	TGTGCCAGCAGCCCGGAACGGCAGGGAAATGAAAAACTGTTTTTT	CASSPERQGNEKLFF
TRBV27	NA	NA	TRBJ1-6	TGTGCCAGCACGAACGGGAATTCACCCCTCCACTTT	CASTNGNSPLHF
TRBV3-1/TRBV3-2	NA	TRBD1	TRBJ1-2	TGTGCCAGCAGCCATCCCCGGCAGGGGGCTTATGGCTACACCTTC	CASSHPRQGAYGYTF
TRBV3-1/TRBV3-2	NA	NA	TRBJ1-1	TGTGCCAGCAGCCGGAGTTCGCGGGACACTGAAGCTTTCTTT	CASSRSSRDTEAFF
TRBV5-4	NA	NA	TRBJ1-4	TGTGCCAGCAGCTCCGCAAGGGGAGGGAGGTTGAGTAATGAAAAACTGTTTTTT	CASSSARGGRLSNEKLFF
TRBV5-1	NA	TRBD2	TRBJ2-1	TGCGCCAGCAGCCCACTAGCGGGGGGGCCCCCCTACAATGAGCAGTTCTTC	CASSPLAGGPPYNEQFF
TRBV19	NA	NA	TRBJ1-2	TGTGCCAGTAGGCAGGGGCAGAGCTATGGCTACACCTTC	CASRQGQSYGYTF
TRBV27	NA	TRBD1	TRBJ2-2	TGTGCCAGCAGTTTACTGGACAGGCCCACCGGGGAGCTGTTTTTT	CASSLLDRPTGELFF
TRBV27	once	NA	TRBJ1-6	TGTGCCAGCACATCCGGGACAAGCTCCTATAATTCACCCCTCCACTTT	CASTSGTSSYNSPLHF
TRBV9	NA	NA	TRBJ2-7	TGTGCCAGCAGCGTGGGGGACTCTTTCTACGAGCAGTACTTC	CASSVGDSFYEQYF
TRBV5-1	NA	TRBD1	TRBJ2-5	TGCGCCAGCAGCAAAGGACAGGGTAGAGGCCAAGAGACCCAGTACTTC	CASSKGQGRGQETQYF
TRBV30	NA	TRBD2	TRBJ2-1	TGTGCCTGGAGTGGGACTAGCGGGGGGGTCTACAATGAGCAGTTCTTC	CAWSGTSGGVYNEQFF
TRBV11-2	few	TRBD2	TRBJ2-1	TGTGCCAGCAGCTTCCTGACTAGCGGGGGTTACAATGAGCAGTTCTTC	CASSFLTSGGYNEQFF
TRBV10-3	NA	TRBD2	TRBJ2-7	TGTGCCATCAGTGAGTCCTTTAGCGGGGGCTACGAGCAGTACTTC	CAISESFSGGYEQYF
TRBV5-1	once	TRBD1	TRBJ1-6	TGCGCCAGCGACCCAGGGGGGCTTAATTCACCCCTCCACTTT	CASDPGGLNSPLHF
TRBV24-1	once	TRBD2	TRBJ2-1	TGTGCCATAGGGCGGGGGTCTGTTTGGGATGAGCAGTTCTTC	CAIGRGSVWDEQFF
TRBV5-6	NA	TRBD2	TRBJ2-3	TGTGCCAGTCGAGCACGGGGGGGAACAGATACGCAGTATTTT	CASRARGGTDTQYF
TRBV7-2	once	NA	TRBJ1-5	TGTGCCAGCAGCTTAGGAACTTATAGCAATCAGCCCCAGCATTTT	CASSLGTYSNQPQHF
TRBV14	NA	NA	TRBJ1-2	TGTGCCAGCAGCCAAGCTGGCAGGGGCCATGGCTACACCTTC	CASSQAGRGHGYTF
TRBV10-3	NA	NA	TRBJ1-6	TGTGCCATCACGGGGTCAAATAATTCACCCCTCCACTTT	CAITGSNNSPLHF
TRBV27	few	NA	TRBJ1-1	TGTGCCAGCAGTTTAGGTGGCGGGCTGAACACTGAAGCTTTCTTT	CASSLGGGLNTEAFF
TRBV18	NA	NA	TRBJ1-5	TGTGCCAGCTCACCAGGTGGGCAGGGTAGTTGGCCCCAGCATTTT	CASSPGGQGSWPQHF
TRBV28	NA	TRBD1	TRBJ2-7	TGTGCCAGCAGTCCTCACAGGGCAGGGGGCGTCGAGCAGTACTTC	CASSPHRAGGVEQYF
TRBV3-1/TRBV3-2	NA	NA	TRBJ1-2	TGTGCCAGCGCGGGGTGGGACTATGGCTACACCTTC	CASAGWDYGYTF
TRBV7-2	NA	NA	TRBJ2-2	TGTGCCAGCAGCCTTAGGGGAACCGGGGAGCTGTTTTTT	CASSLRGTGELFF
TRBV28	NA	NA	TRBJ2-1	TGTGCCAGCAGGGTTCCTCTTAGCGGTTACAATGAGCAGTTCTTC	CASRVPLSGYNEQFF
TRBV19	NA	NA	TRBJ1-2	TGTGCCAGTAGTGGTGACCCGGACAAAAAGTTCTATGGCTACACCTTC	CASSGDPDKKFYGYTF
TRBV11-2	NA	TRBD2	TRBJ2-3	TGTGCCAGCAGCTTGTCTAGCGGACTTCTCGGGGATACGCAGTATTTT	CASSLSSGLLGDTQYF
TRBV28	NA	NA	TRBJ1-2	TGTGCCAGCAGTGCGGTGGGCTACACCTTC	CASSAVGYTF
TRBV6-5	NA	TRBD1	TRBJ1-1	TGTGCCAGCAGTTACTCGACAGGGTTGAACACTGAAGCTTTCTTT	CASSYSTGLNTEAFF
TRBV9	NA	NA	TRBJ1-2	TGTGCCAGCAGCCCAAACGACCTAGGAATTTATGGCTACACCTTC	CASSPNDLGIYGYTF
TRBV4-1	NA	NA	TRBJ2-1	TGCGCCAGCAGCCCACTCCCCACTCTCACCTACAATGAGCAGTTCTTC	CASSPLPTLTYNEQFF
TRBV18	NA	TRBD2	TRBJ2-1	TGTGCCAGCTCACCTGGGCTAGCGGGGTACAATGAGCAGTTCTTC	CASSPGLAGYNEQFF
TRBV19	few	TRBD1	TRBJ1-5	TGTGCCAGTAGTGGTACAGGGGGTCGCAATCAGCCCCAGCATTTT	CASSGTGGRNQPQHF
TRBV6-5	NA	NA	TRBJ1-6	TGTGCCAGTTACGGGGCGCGGGGATCACCCCTCCACTTT	CASYGARGSPLHF
TRBV5-1	once	TRBD2	TRBJ2-5	TGCGCCAGCAGCTCCGGACTAGCGGGTATCCAAGAGACCCAGTACTTC	CASSSGLAGIQETQYF
TRBV6-5	NA	NA	TRBJ1-1	TGTGCCAGCTACGCGGACAGGAACACTGAAGCTTTCTTT	CASYADRNTEAFF
TRBV5-1	NA	NA	TRBJ2-1	TGCGCCAGCAGCTTGGGTAGCAATGAGCAGTTCTTC	CASSLGSNEQFF